These 16 T cell receptor beta chains were sequenced from one sample in a study of blood T cell repertoires in COVID-19. TCRdb's copy holds only in-frame clones and misses some; the assay was immunoSEQ multiplex PCR. There are about 350,000 clones in the sample; about nine tenths occur only once, and 3.5% to 4% lies in the top ten. Material: peripheral blood. These receptors came from a woman in her fifties or sixties with COVID-19, enrolled during active disease.

The chain is built from TRBV7-3 and TRBJ2-7, with 9 nucleotides matching TRBD1. V dropped 5 bases and J dropped 3; count of bases not matched to a gene: 8. This CDR3 region has 15 residues. Germline lookup yields CDR1 SGHTA and CDR2 FQGTGA. The CDR3 DNA reads TGTGCCAGCAGCGAAGCCGGGACAGGGAACTACGAGCAGTACTTC. It is translated as CASSEAGTGNYEQYF.

This chain uses TRBV7-2 with TRBJ1-4, with D possibly matching TRBD1 (5 bases). V was shortened by 5 bases and J by 9 bases, with 16 bases between the two germline ends. CDR3 length: 14 amino acids. Germline-derived CDR1 and CDR2 are SGHTA and FQGNSA. For the CDR3, the DNA is TGTGCCAGCAGCGTGGGGTGGGAGGGGAAAAAACTGTTTTTT. Residues: CASSVGWEGKKLFF.

The chain joins TRBV5-1 to TRBJ1-3; D unclear. The CDR3 runs to 16 residues. The V and J ends lost 0 bases and 0 bases respectively, with 10 bases between them. Per germline, CDR1 SGHRS and CDR2 YFSETQ. The CDR3 DNA reads TGCGCCAGCAGCTTGGAGCCGGTTTCCTCTGGAAACACCATATATTTT. The encoded protein is CASSLEPVSSGNTIYF.

This clone was detected a few times. The V gene is TRBV7-8, the J gene TRBJ2-3; a possible D gene is TRBD1 (6 bases). The V gene lost 0 bases and the J gene lost 1 base, with 8 bases spanning the gap. CDR1 and CDR2 (germline): SGHVS, FQNEAQ. The CDR3 length is 15 residues. CDR3 sequence reads: CASSLAQGRTDTQYF. Written as DNA, the CDR3 is TGTGCCAGCAGCTTAGCTCAGGGGCGCACAGATACGCAGTATTTT. The entire variable domain, with the rest obtained from reference TRBV7-8 and TRBJ2-3, is as follows: GAGVSQSPRYKVAKRGQDVALRCDPISGHVSLFWYQQALGQGPEFLTYFQNEAQLDKSGLPSDRFFAERPEGSVSTLKIQRTQQEDSAVYLCASSLAQGRTDTQYFGPGTRLTVL.

The gene calls are TRBV24-1 and TRBJ1-2; perhaps TRBD1 as D (6 bases). From germline, CDR1 is KGHDR and CDR2 SFDVKD. V was clipped by 12 bases and J by 5 bases, with 27 bases between them. This CDR3 spans 16 amino acids. CDR3 nucleotide sequence: TGTGCCCCGCCTGGCGATTGGGGCCAAAGGGGGTATGGCTACACCTTC. It translates to CAPPGDWGQRGYGYTF.

This chain connects TRBV6-5 to TRBJ2-1; 8 bases align to TRBD1. With V trimmed by 6 bases and J by 10 bases, 11 bases remained unmatched. CDR1 and CDR2 (germline): MNHEY, SVGAGI. This CDR3 region has 14 residues. CDR3 sequence reads: CASRQGAARWEQFF. The CDR3 bases are TGTGCCAGCAGGCAGGGGGCGGCCCGCTGGGAGCAGTTCTTC.

This rearrangement joins TRBV3-1 (or the pseudogene TRBV3-2) to TRBJ1-2; D is uncertain. Germline assignment: CDR1 LGHDT and CDR2 YNNKEL (reference sequence). This CDR3 is 14 amino acids long. Trimming cost V 4 bases and J 2 bases, with 11 bases left between them. CDR3 DNA sequence: TGTGCCAGCAGCCCCCTGCGGGCAAACTATGGCTACACCTTC. This translates into CASSPLRANYGYTF.

This chain links TRBV5-1 with TRBJ1-2, with a tentative D call TRBD1 (5 bases). V was clipped by 2 bases and J by 10 bases, with 9 bases between them. CDR3 length: 11 residues. Germline assignment: CDR1 SGHRS and CDR2 YFSETQ. The CDR3 protein is CASSFQGVYTF. The CDR3 DNA reads TGCGCCAGCAGCTTTCAGGGTGTCTACACCTTC.

The chain has TRBV29-1 and TRBJ1-2, with a tentative D call TRBD1 (6 bases). Germline loops: CDR1 SQVTM, CDR2 ANQGSEA. V was cut by 5 bases and J by 6 bases, with 19 bases left in between. CDR3 length: 14 residues. This CDR3 is CSVNRERAGHGYTF. CDR3 DNA sequence: TGCAGCGTTAACAGGGAAAGGGCCGGCCATGGCTACACCTTC.

V gene TRBV5-5 combines with J gene TRBJ2-4; maybe TRBD1 (5 bases). The CDR3 is 17 amino acids. The germline V gene encodes CDR1 SGHKS and CDR2 YYEKEE (reference sequence). V dropped 2 bases and J dropped 1 base, with 16 bases sitting between them. The CDR3 reads CASSFVGAGFAKNIQYF. The CDR3 DNA sequence: TGTGCCAGCAGCTTCGTAGGGGCTGGTTTTGCCAAAAACATTCAGTACTTC. Using reference TRBV5-5 and TRBJ2-4 for the parts outside the CDR3, the full variable domain is DAGVTQSPTHLIKTRGQQVTLRCSPISGHKSVSWYQQVLGQGPQFIFQYYEKEERGRGNFPDRFSARQFPNYSSELNVNALLLGDSALYLCASSFVGAGFAKNIQYFGAGTRLSVL.

This chain connects TRBV19 to TRBJ2-7; 9 bases agree with TRBD1. V lost 1 base and J lost 2; bases outside the gene matches: 0. CDR1 is LNHDA and CDR2 is SQIVND in the germline V gene (reference sequence). The CDR3 is 14 residues long. The CDR3 spells CASSIGQGAYEQYF. The CDR3, as DNA: TGTGCCAGTAGTATAGGACAGGGGGCCTACGAGCAGTACTTC.

This chain connects TRBV10-3 to TRBJ1-2; D remains ambiguous. Trimming took off 0 bases at V and 8 bases at J, with 10 bases between the two ends. From germline, CDR1 is ENHRY and CDR2 SYGVKD. The CDR3 extends over 13 amino acids. CDR3 region: CAISESGERGYTF. The CDR3 coding sequence is TGTGCCATCAGTGAGTCGGGTGAGCGCGGCTACACCTTC.

This chain uses TRBV10-3 with TRBJ1-6; 9 positions agree with TRBD1. The CDR3 spans 15 residues. Trimming cost V 6 bases and J 7 bases; bases outside gene matches: 7. From germline, CDR1 is ENHRY and CDR2 SYGVKD. CDR3 region: CAIRGTGLGNSPLHF. CDR3 DNA sequence: TGTGCCATCAGGGGGACAGGGCTGGGCAATTCACCCCTCCACTTT.

A remark on this clone: Other nucleotide sequences from this sample produce the same CDR3. The chain employs TRBV12-3 or TRBV12-4 and TRBJ1-1; TRBD1 aligns across 7 bases. The CDR3 is 13 residues long. V trimming: 5 bases; J trimming: 2 bases; junction bases outside the gene matches: 2. CDR3 in DNA: TGTGCCAGCAGTAGACAGGGTAACACTGAAGCTTTCTTT. Amino acid sequence: CASSRQGNTEAFF.

The chain joins TRBV5-1 to TRBJ2-7; 12 bases match TRBD2. Germline trimming cut 1 base from V and 4 bases from J; bases unmatched to any gene: 3. Germline CDR1 SGHRS, CDR2 YFSETQ. The CDR3 is 15 residues long. The DNA for the CDR3 is TGCGCCAGCAGCTTGACTAGCGGGGGGCTTTACGAGCAGTACTTC. Protein product: CASSLTSGGLYEQYF. The full variable domain, rest sourced from reference TRBV5-1 and TRBJ2-7, is KAGVTQTPRYLIKTRGQQVTLSCSPISGHRSVSWYQQTPGQGLQFLFEYFSETQRNKGNFPGRFSGRQFSNSRSEMNVSTLELGDSALYLCASSLTSGGLYEQYFGPGTRLTVT.

The J gene is TRBJ1-1, the V gene TRBV7-3; 7 bases match TRBD1. The CDR3 has 14 residues. Germline trimming cut 0 bases from V and 4 bases from J; bases unmatched to any gene: 2. Germline CDR1 and CDR2: SGHTA and FQGTGA. CDR3: CASSLTSGGTEAFF. DNA for the CDR3: TGTGCCAGCAGCTTAACGTCAGGGGGCACTGAAGCTTTCTTT.